The 21 T cell receptor beta chains presented below share a single source sample, sequenced in a study of beta chain features in type 1 diabetes. Findings and limits, study-wide: All four CD4+ subsets from Type 1 diabetes patients carried moderately but significantly shorter TCRB CDR3s.

Expressed TCRB transcripts were sequenced because the entire RNA isolate underwent reverse transcription. Here immunoSEQ multiplex PCR was the method, and the copy in TCRdb shows in-frame clones only, minus some. The sample contains some 640,000 clones, over 11% of which appear only once. The antigens of these receptors remain unknown. The sample was naive CD4+ T cells from blood. The receptors derive from a man between 18 and 29 years old with type 1 diabetes.

In this sample, this clone turned up once. Other nucleotide sequences from this sample produce the same CDR3. The V gene is TRBV7-3, the J gene TRBJ2-1; 8 nucleotides agree with TRBD2. V shed 5 bases, J shed 0 bases, and the junction held 3 bases outside the gene matches. The CDR3 covers 15 residues. Germline V CDR1 and CDR2: SGHTA, FQGTGA. The CDR3 region is CASSPSGSSYNEQFF. As DNA, the CDR3 is TGTGCCAGCAGCCCTAGCGGGTCCTCCTACAATGAGCAGTTCTTC.

The chain couples TRBV14 to TRBJ1-2; TRBD1 is a possible D gene (6 bases). V was cut by 3 bases and J by 4 bases, with 15 bases left in between. Germline values: CDR1 SGHDN, CDR2 FVKESK. This CDR3 comprises 15 residues. The DNA for the CDR3 is TGTGCCAGCAGCCATGGACAGAGGAATAGCTATGGCTACACCTTC. This gives the protein CASSHGQRNSYGYTF.

This clone was seen only a few times. The chain links TRBV10-3 to TRBJ1-2; D uncertain. CDR1 and CDR2 (germline): ENHRY, SYGVKD. Trimming shortened V by 8 bases and J by 0 bases, and 16 bases separated the two germline ends. The CDR3 consists of 15 residues. The DNA of the CDR3 is TGTGCCATCCAACTGGACCGCCAACCTAACTATGGCTACACCTTC. As protein: CAIQLDRQPNYGYTF.

The rearrangement joins TRBV6-1 to TRBJ2-1, with 8 bases lining up with TRBD1. CDR1 and CDR2 (germline): MNHNS, SASEGT. J gave up 12 bases and V 10 bases, and 14 bases lay outside the gene matches. This CDR3 comprises 13 residues. CDR3 in amino acids: CATSTGVPTAQFF. CDR3 DNA: TGTGCCACCTCGACAGGGGTCCCTACAGCGCAGTTCTTC.

The gene calls are TRBV5-6 and TRBJ2-7, with D unclear. The germline V and J ends were trimmed by 1 base and 6 bases, with 17 bases remaining between them. Looked up from germline, CDR1 is SGHDT and CDR2 is YYEEEE. The CDR3 has 15 amino acids. CDR3 loop: CASSLKGQPLGEQYF. As DNA, the CDR3 is TGTGCCAGCAGCTTGAAGGGTCAGCCGTTAGGCGAGCAGTACTTC.

This chain joins TRBV9 and TRBJ2-2; TRBD1 or TRBD2 may be the D gene (5 bases each). The CDR3 is 16 residues long. Trimming left V 4 bases short and J 4 bases short, with 17 bases between. Germline loops: CDR1 SGDLS, CDR2 YYNGEE. CDR3: CASSSGVIRGTGELFF. CDR3 bases: TGTGCCAGCAGCTCCGGGGTAATAAGGGGCACCGGGGAGCTGTTTTTT.

J is TRBJ2-3 and V is TRBV5-4; D assignment may be TRBD1 or TRBD2 (5 bases each). V lost 0 bases to trimming and J lost 4 bases, with 12 bases between them. The CDR3 is 15 amino acids. Looked up from germline, CDR1 is SGHNT and CDR2 is YYREEE (reference sequence). The CDR3 is CASSLDWQGADTQYF. CDR3 in DNA: TGTGCCAGCAGCTTGGATTGGCAGGGAGCAGATACGCAGTATTTT.

There are a few counts of this clone. V usage is TRBV2 and J usage is TRBJ2-1, with 8 bases aligning to TRBD1. Trimming at V came to 5 bases and at J to 3 bases, leaving 9 bases not matched to a gene. Germline CDR1 reads SNHLY; CDR2 reads FYNNEI. There are 16 residues in the CDR3. In nucleotides, the CDR3 is TGTGCCAGCAGTAAAACAGGGGGGCACTACTACAATGAGCAGTTCTTC. Translating gives CASSKTGGHYYNEQFF. The full variable domain, rest sourced from reference TRBV2 and TRBJ2-1, is EPEVTQTPSHQVTQMGQEVILRCVPISNHLYFYWYRQILGQKVEFLVSFYNNEISEKSEIFDDQFSVERPDGSNFTLKIRSTKLEDSAMYFCASSKTGGHYYNEQFFGPGTRLTVL.

The genes are TRBV4-2 and TRBJ2-7; TRBD1 or TRBD2 may be the D gene (5 bases each). The CDR3 sequence is 15 residues long. Trimming left V 8 bases short and J 4 bases short, with 21 bases between. Germline loops: CDR1 LGHNA, CDR2 YNFKEQ. The CDR3 DNA follows: TGTGCCAGCGGCTTCCTGGGGGATTTGAGTTACGAGCAGTACTTC. Translating it yields CASGFLGDLSYEQYF.

V and J are TRBV14 and TRBJ2-7; no clear D gene. V was clipped by 8 bases and J by 3 bases, with 11 bases between them. CDR1 and CDR2 from the germline V gene are SGHDN and FVKESK. CDR3 length: 12 amino acids. The CDR3, as DNA: TGTGCCAGCGTCGGCACTGGCTACGAGCAGTACTTC. Protein sequence: CASVGTGYEQYF.

The rearrangement links TRBV30 to TRBJ1-2; TRBD1 matches 7 bases. V lost 7 bases, J lost 0 bases, and 8 bases stayed unmatched. This CDR3 comprises 14 residues. Germline V gives CDR1 GTSNPN, CDR2 SVGIG (reference sequence). The CDR3 loop reads CASKGGGSNYGYTF. The CDR3 DNA sequence: TGTGCCTCGAAAGGGGGCGGCTCTAACTATGGCTACACCTTC.

The chain has TRBV4-3 and TRBJ2-7, with TRBD1 matching 7 bases. The germline V gene encodes CDR1 LGHNA and CDR2 YSLEER. The CDR3 is 15 amino acids. V shed 4 bases, J shed 3 bases, and the junction held 9 bases outside the gene matches. Here the CDR3 DNA reads TGCGCCAGCAGCCTCGTCCGGGGACAGAGCTACGAGCAGTACTTC. Its translation is CASSLVRGQSYEQYF.

Only a few counts were recorded for this clone. V gene TRBV9 combines with J gene TRBJ2-7; 7 bases fit TRBD1. In germline, CDR1 is SGDLS, CDR2 YYNGEE. The CDR3 loop spans 15 amino acids. The junction had 12 bases not matched to a gene; V was cut back by 4 bases and J by 5 bases. CDR3 sequence (DNA): TGTGCCAGCAGCTCCCCACAGGGGAGCATCGACGAGCAGTACTTC. Amino acids: CASSSPQGSIDEQYF.

The chain uses TRBV21-1 and TRBJ2-1; the DNA was not compared with TRBD1, the D call given in the table. TRBV21-1 is marked as a pseudogene. CDR3 length equals 13 residues. The CDR3 loop is CASNIRHYNEQFF. CDR3 DNA: TGTGCCAGCAATATTCGACACTACAATGAGCAGTTCTTC.

This clone was observed a handful of times. The chain recombines TRBV4-1 with TRBJ2-7; no clear D gene. V lost 1 base, J lost 4 bases, and 11 bases lay in between. CDR1 is MGHRA and CDR2 is YSYEKL in the germline V gene. This CDR3 comprises 14 residues. The CDR3 DNA reads TGCGCCAGCAGCCAAGTAGTAGTTGGTTACGAGCAGTACTTC. It is translated as CASSQVVVGYEQYF.

This clone was seen ten or more times. CDR3 sequence reads: CASSQRHQGYNEQFF. In DNA, the CDR3 is TGCGCCAGCAGCCAAAGGCATCAGGGCTACAATGAGCAGTTCTTC. J is TRBJ2-1 and V is TRBV4-3; a possible D gene is TRBD1 (5 bases). Germline CDR1 reads LGHNA; CDR2 reads YSLEER. This CDR3 is built from 15 residues. The V and J ends lost 2 bases and 3 bases respectively, with 11 bases between them.

This clone came up a few times. The CDR3 DNA reads as TGTGCCAGCAGCTCCTCAGGGGTTGAGACCCAGTACTTC. It translates to CASSSSGVETQYF. J is TRBJ2-5 and V is TRBV7-9, with a tentative D call TRBD1 (6 bases). Trimming removed 4 bases from V and 5 bases from J, with 11 bases in between. CDR3 length equals 13 residues. Germline CDR1 and CDR2: SEHNR and FQNEAQ (reference sequence). The whole variable domain, filled in from reference TRBV7-9 and TRBJ2-5, reads DTGVSQNPRHKITKRGQNVTFRCDPISEHNRLYWYRQTLGQGPEFLTYFQNEAQLEKSRLLSDRFSAERPKGSFSTLEIQRTEQGDSAMYLCASSSSGVETQYFGPGTRLLVL.

This clone was detected a few times. The chain is built from TRBV10-3 and TRBJ2-1, with 10 positions matching TRBD2. This CDR3 has 14 amino acids. The germline V gene has CDR1 ENHRY and CDR2 SYGVKD. With 7 bases clipped from V and 0 bases from J, the junction kept 0 bases outside the gene matches. The chain's CDR3 is CAITSGSSYNEQFF. The CDR3 nucleotides are TGTGCCATCACTAGCGGGAGCTCCTACAATGAGCAGTTCTTC.

The V and J genes are TRBV7-2 and TRBJ2-5; D is tentatively TRBD1 or TRBD2 (5 bases each). V was trimmed by 7 bases and J by 4 bases, leaving 10 bases between them. The germline gives CDR1 SGHTA, CDR2 FQGNSA. The CDR3 extends over 12 amino acids. This CDR3 reads CASNSGGETQYF. The CDR3 DNA is TGTGCCAGCAACTCTGGGGGAGAGACCCAGTACTTC.

J is TRBJ1-1 and V is TRBV9; 8 bases map to TRBD1. The CDR3 runs to 14 residues. Germline trimming cut 8 bases from V and 6 bases from J; bases unmatched to any gene: 12. Germline assignment: CDR1 SGDLS and CDR2 YYNGEE. The CDR3 here is CARSKFDRGAEAFF. The CDR3 DNA reads TGTGCCAGGAGCAAATTCGACAGGGGCGCTGAAGCTTTCTTT.

This clone was recorded a few times. This rearrangement joins TRBV19 to TRBJ1-1, with 7 bases lining up with TRBD1. The CDR3 is 13 residues long. Germline V gene sequence: CDR1 LNHDA, CDR2 SQIVND (reference sequence). V shed 6 bases, J shed 1 base, and the junction held 2 bases outside the gene matches. For the CDR3, the DNA is TGTGCCAGTAGACAGGGGCCGAACACTGAAGCTTTCTTT. It specifies CASRQGPNTEAFF.